The present T cell receptor (beta chain) was sequenced within a study of T cells in Graves' hyperthyroidism and ophthalmopathy. Amplification targeted TCR beta CDR3 regions from RNA transcripts. The HTBI primer set drove a first-round RT-PCR of the TCR CDR3. TCRdb passed the multiplex PCR reads through MiXCR, listing each CDR3 protein once. Among 750,000 to 950,000 distinct CDR3 sequences listed, 35% to 40% were seen once. This clonotype appeared a few times. CDR3 size: 14 residues. Trimming removed 5 bases at V and 2 bases at J, with 12 bases between. Germline V gene data show CDR1 as LNHDA and CDR2 as SQIVND (reference sequence).

The chain is built from TRBV19 and TRBJ1-1; no definite D call. Input material: blood. The source of this sequence is a man between 18 and 29 years old with Graves' hyperthyroidism. The CDR3, as DNA: TGTGCCAGTAGTCTCCTCCCGGGAAACACTGAAGCTTTCTTT. It encodes CASSLLPGNTEAFF.